The table lists the clone carrying this T cell receptor (beta chain) with a few counts. Antigen specificity is unknown. This CDR3 spans 14 amino acids. V lost 6 bases and J lost 7, with 18 bases in between. This sample is drawn from a study of CD8 T cells in ankylosing spondylitis. Study findings and constraints: A TCR beta motif of about 8 highly homologous variants seemed to mark ankylosing spondylitis blood. Previous work reported some of these motif variants in the synovial fluid and blood of reactive arthritis.

Quantitative molecular-barcoded 5'-RACE generated the TCR beta libraries. TCRdb re-derived calls from the 5' RACE reads in MiXCR, one entry per CDR3 protein. This sample has under 400,000 distinct CDR3 sequences, with around a tenth found just once. Sequencing was performed on blood, either unsorted or a sorted T cell fraction (not recorded which). This clonotype was obtained from a female donor with ankylosing spondylitis or in good health (not recorded which). This chain connects TRBV12-3 or TRBV12-4 to TRBJ1-1; weak D call: TRBD1 (5 bases). The CDR3 DNA reads TGTGCCAGCAGACTCACCCCGGGGGGGGGTGAAGCTTTCTTT. Encoded protein: CASRLTPGGGEAFF.